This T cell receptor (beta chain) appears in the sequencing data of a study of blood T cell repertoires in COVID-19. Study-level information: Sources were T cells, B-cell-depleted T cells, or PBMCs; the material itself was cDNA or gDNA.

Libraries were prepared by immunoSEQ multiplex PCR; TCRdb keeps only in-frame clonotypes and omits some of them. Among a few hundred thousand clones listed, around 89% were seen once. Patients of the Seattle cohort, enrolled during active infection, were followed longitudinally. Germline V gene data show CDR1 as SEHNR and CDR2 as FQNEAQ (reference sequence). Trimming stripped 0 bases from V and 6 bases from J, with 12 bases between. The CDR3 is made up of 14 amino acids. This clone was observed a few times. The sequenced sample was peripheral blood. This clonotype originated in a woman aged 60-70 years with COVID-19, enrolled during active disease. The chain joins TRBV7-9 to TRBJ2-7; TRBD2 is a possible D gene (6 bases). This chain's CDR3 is CASSLAGLLLEQYF. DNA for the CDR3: TGTGCCAGCAGCTTAGCGGGACTGTTACTCGAGCAGTACTTC. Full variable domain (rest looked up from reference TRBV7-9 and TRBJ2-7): DTGVSQNPRHKITKRGQNVTFRCDPISEHNRLYWYRQTLGQGPEFLTYFQNEAQLEKSRLLSDRFSAERPKGSFSTLEIQRTEQGDSAMYLCASSLAGLLLEQYFGPGTRLTVT.